Listed here are 30 T cell receptor beta chains from one sample, sequenced in a study of blood T cell dynamics during melanoma immunotherapy. This sample's time point: pre-treatment baseline. Using immunoSEQ multiplex PCR, the repertoire was profiled, and TCRdb retains in-frame clones only, with some absent. The sample shows about 14,000 clones, over 75% of them seen only once. The specimen comprised blood, sampled from a patient treated with checkpoint blockade. These receptor sequences come from a human donor with melanoma.

This chain connects TRBV7-2 to TRBJ1-3; TRBD1 matches at 7 bases. Trimming cost V 5 bases and J 2 bases; bases outside gene matches: 3. In germline, CDR1 is SGHTA, CDR2 FQGNSA. This CDR3 region has 14 residues. In DNA, the CDR3 is TGTGCCAGCAGCCTTAGGGGGCCTGGAAACACCATATATTTT. This translates into CASSLRGPGNTIYF.

The chain uses TRBV7-2 and TRBJ1-1; D is ambiguous. This CDR3 spans 13 amino acids. Trimming took off 2 bases at V and 1 base at J, with 5 bases between the two ends. Per germline, CDR1 SGHTA and CDR2 FQGNSA. In DNA, the CDR3 is TGTGCCAGCAGCTTAACCCCGAACACTGAAGCTTTCTTT. Protein product: CASSLTPNTEAFF. The whole variable domain, remainder taken from reference TRBV7-2 and TRBJ1-1, is GAGVSQSPSNKVTEKGKDVELRCDPISGHTALYWYRQSLGQGLEFLIYFQGNSAPDKSGLPSDRFSAERTGGSVSTLTIQRTQQEDSAVYLCASSLTPNTEAFFGQGTRLTVV.

The rearrangement joins TRBV5-6 to TRBJ2-5; D is tentatively TRBD1 or TRBD2 (6 bases each). The CDR3 is made up of 14 amino acids. The germline V gene has CDR1 SGHDT and CDR2 YYEEEE. V lost 0 bases, J lost 5 bases, and 11 bases lay in between. The CDR3 DNA sequence: TGTGCCAGCAGCTTGGGAGGGGGAGGTGAGACCCAGTACTTC. Translating it yields CASSLGGGGETQYF.

V gene TRBV6-1 combines with J gene TRBJ2-3; D unclear. Trimming removed 1 base from V and 0 bases from J, with 11 bases in between. The CDR3 totals 16 residues. CDR1 and CDR2 (germline): MNHNS, SASEGT. The CDR3, as DNA: TGTGCCAGCAGTGAAGGAGGATCCCTTAGCACAGATACGCAGTATTTT. Translation: CASSEGGSLSTDTQYF.

V is TRBV2 and J is TRBJ2-5; 8 bases are a match to TRBD1. J was trimmed by 3 bases and V by 6 bases; bases with no gene match: 9. CDR3 size: 15 residues. Germline V gives CDR1 SNHLY, CDR2 FYNNEI. CDR3: CASSQGQDRKETQYF. The CDR3 DNA reads TGTGCCAGCAGCCAGGGACAGGATCGGAAAGAGACCCAGTACTTC.

The V call is TRBV7-2, the J call TRBJ2-2, with D perhaps TRBD1 or TRBD2 (6 bases each). Germline V gene sequence: CDR1 SGHTA, CDR2 FQGNSA. CDR3 length: 13 amino acids. Trimming shortened V by 3 bases and J by 6 bases, and 8 bases separated the two germline ends. The CDR3 protein is CASSFGGAGELFF. DNA of the CDR3: TGTGCCAGCAGCTTCGGGGGCGCCGGGGAGCTGTTTTTT.

The chain uses TRBV19 and TRBJ1-5; maybe TRBD1 (6 bases). From germline, CDR1 is LNHDA and CDR2 SQIVND (reference sequence). V was cut by 7 bases and J by 4 bases, with 14 bases left in between. The CDR3 is made up of 14 amino acids. The CDR3 DNA is TGTGCCAGTAACCCCCAGCAGGGGAATCAGCCCCAGCATTTT. Translating it yields CASNPQQGNQPQHF.

V usage is TRBV11-2 and J usage is TRBJ1-1, with 8 bases fitting TRBD1. Germline-derived CDR1 and CDR2 are SGHAT and FQNNGV. This CDR3 has 13 amino acids. The V segment lost 7 bases and the J segment 8 bases; nucleotides outside the gene matches: 9. The CDR3 sequence: CASNPRWDREAFF. The CDR3 DNA is TGTGCCAGCAACCCCAGATGGGACAGGGAAGCTTTCTTT.

This chain links TRBV11-2 with TRBJ2-7; 11 positions match TRBD2. This CDR3 comprises 15 residues. The trim removed 1 base at V and 6 bases at J, leaving 5 bases unmatched. Germline values: CDR1 SGHAT, CDR2 FQNNGV. Here the CDR3 reads CASSLAEGLAAEQYF. For the CDR3, the DNA is TGTGCCAGCAGCTTAGCGGAGGGACTAGCGGCCGAGCAGTACTTC.

The gene calls are TRBV5-1 and TRBJ2-1; D call uncertain. This CDR3 spans 14 amino acids. Germline V gene lookup returns CDR1 SGHRS and CDR2 YFSETQ. The ends were cut back, 2 bases at V and 0 bases at J, with 6 bases in the middle. The CDR3, as DNA: TGCGCCAGCAGCTTCGGCACCTCCTACAATGAGCAGTTCTTC. This translates into CASSFGTSYNEQFF.

This chain connects TRBV5-1 to TRBJ1-2, with D hard to call. Trimming took 0 bases from V and 2 from J, leaving 5 bases between them. The CDR3 extends over 13 amino acids. CDR1 is SGHRS and CDR2 is YFSETQ in the germline V gene. The CDR3 DNA reads TGCGCCAGCAGCTTGGGGAGCAACTATGGCTACACCTTC. Protein sequence: CASSLGSNYGYTF.

The rearrangement links TRBV29-1 to TRBJ2-7, with D perhaps matching TRBD1 (6 bases). With 5 bases removed from V and 3 bases from J, the gap between germline ends came to 8 bases. In germline, CDR1 is SQVTM, CDR2 ANQGSEA. The CDR3 consists of 11 residues. Written as DNA, the CDR3 is TGCAGCGTTCTACAGGGCTACGAGCAGTACTTC. Translating gives CSVLQGYEQYF.

CDR3 DNA sequence: TGTGCCAGCAGCGAACAGGGGGAATCACCCCTCCACTTT. Translated, it gives CASSEQGESPLHF. The rearrangement uses TRBV9 and TRBJ1-6; 8 nucleotides align to TRBD1. The CDR3 sequence is 13 residues long. After removal of 3 bases from V and 10 bases from J, the junction contained 3 bases not matched to a gene. CDR1 SGDLS and CDR2 YYNGEE come from the germline V gene. Full variable domain (outside the CDR3, taken from reference TRBV9 and TRBJ1-6): DSGVTQTPKHLITATGQRVTLRCSPRSGDLSVYWYQQSLDQGLQFLIQYYNGEERAKGNILERFSAQQFPDLHSELNLSSLELGDSALYFCASSEQGESPLHFGNGTRLTVT.

This CDR3 is CASSSSTNEKLFF. Written as DNA, the CDR3 is TGTGCCAGCAGCTCTTCAACTAATGAAAAACTGTTTTTT. The V call is TRBV7-2, the J call TRBJ1-4; D unresolved. Germline-derived CDR1 and CDR2 are SGHTA and FQGNSA. The CDR3 length is 13 residues. The V end was cut by 4 bases, the J end by 0 bases, with 3 bases between.

This chain joins TRBV2 and TRBJ1-5; D is perhaps TRBD1 (5 bases). Germline-derived CDR1 and CDR2 are SNHLY and FYNNEI. The CDR3 runs to 17 residues. Trimming took 3 bases from V and 0 from J, leaving 15 bases between them. This CDR3 reads CASSDRQGMDSNQPQHF. The CDR3 coding sequence is TGTGCCAGCAGTGACCGTCAGGGTATGGATAGCAATCAGCCCCAGCATTTT.

J is TRBJ1-5 and V is TRBV10-3; 7 nucleotides align to TRBD1. Germline CDR1 reads ENHRY; CDR2 reads SYGVKD. With V trimmed by 10 bases and J by 1 base, 7 bases remained unmatched. The CDR3 sequence is 14 residues long. CDR3 sequence reads: CATWDRVSNQPQHF. The CDR3 DNA sequence: TGTGCCACCTGGGACAGAGTCAGCAATCAGCCCCAGCATTTT.

V is TRBV4-3 and J is TRBJ1-5; D is undetermined. This CDR3 comprises 16 residues. Germline V CDR1 and CDR2: LGHNA, YSLEER. Trimming shortened V by 0 bases and J by 2 bases, and 11 bases separated the two germline ends. CDR3 loop: CASSQDYTGGNQPQHF. The DNA of the CDR3 is TGCGCCAGCAGCCAAGATTATACCGGGGGCAATCAGCCCCAGCATTTT.

This chain uses TRBV7-9 with TRBJ1-2, with D possibly matching TRBD1 (5 bases). V was trimmed by 5 bases and J by 10 bases, leaving 11 bases between them. The CDR3 covers 11 residues. Germline values: CDR1 SEHNR, CDR2 FQNEAQ (reference sequence). The CDR3 nucleotides read TGTGCCAGCAGCCCGGGGGGGGTCTACACCTTC. Its protein is CASSPGGVYTF.

V gene TRBV18 combines with J gene TRBJ2-7, with 7 nucleotides matching TRBD2. Germline V gene sequence: CDR1 KGHSH, CDR2 LQKENI. V dropped 3 bases and J dropped 7; count of bases not matched to a gene: 3. The CDR3 loop spans 12 amino acids. DNA of the CDR3: TGTGCCAGCTCACCCGGGGGGTATGAGCAGTACTTC. It encodes CASSPGGYEQYF.

The CDR3 DNA follows: TGTGCCAGCAGCTTGGCGACAGGGTATGGCTACACCTTC. It codes for CASSLATGYGYTF. This chain joins TRBV7-8 and TRBJ1-2, with 7 positions matching TRBD1. V shed 3 bases and J 5 bases; nucleotides not matched to a gene: 3. The CDR3 length is 13 residues. The germline CDR1 and CDR2 sequences are SGHVS and FQNEAQ.

The chain combines TRBV2 with TRBJ1-4, with a possible D match to TRBD1 (6 bases). The CDR3 has 15 residues. Germline CDR1 SNHLY, CDR2 FYNNEI. The V gene lost 3 bases and the J gene lost 5 bases, with 13 bases spanning the gap. The CDR3 sequence is CASSERGARNEKLFF. CDR3 bases: TGTGCCAGCAGTGAGCGGGGGGCAAGAAATGAAAAACTGTTTTTT. The variable domain in full, with the rest retrieved from reference TRBV2 and TRBJ1-4, is EPEVTQTPSHQVTQMGQEVILRCVPISNHLYFYWYRQILGQKVEFLVSFYNNEISEKSEIFDDQFSVERPDGSNFTLKIRSTKLEDSAMYFCASSERGARNEKLFFGSGTQLSVL.

The chain has TRBV11-2 and TRBJ1-2; unclear D gene. Germline CDR1 SGHAT, CDR2 FQNNGV. The CDR3 sequence is 13 residues long. Between the trimmed V and J ends, which lost 5 bases and 8 bases, there was a span of 15 bases. CDR3 sequence reads: CASSPVSTGGYTF. The CDR3 bases are TGTGCCAGCAGCCCCGTCTCTACTGGGGGCTACACCTTC.

V is TRBV10-1 and J is TRBJ2-3; possibly TRBD1 for D (6 bases). Trimming pared 5 bases from V and 4 bases from J, leaving 16 bases between. This CDR3 spans 15 amino acids. The germline CDR1 and CDR2 sequences are WNHNN and SYGVQD (reference sequence). In DNA form, the CDR3 reads TGCGCCAGCAGTCGGGACCTTTCAGGGGCAGATACGCAGTATTTT. Translating it yields CASSRDLSGADTQYF.

This clone came up once. This chain connects TRBV19 to TRBJ2-5; D unclear. The CDR3 is 15 amino acids. Germline V gene lookup returns CDR1 LNHDA and CDR2 SQIVND (reference sequence). The V and J ends lost 3 bases and 1 base respectively, with 12 bases between them. The chain's CDR3 is CASSMGRQLQETQYF. CDR3 in DNA: TGTGCCAGTAGTATGGGTCGGCAGCTCCAAGAGACCCAGTACTTC.

This chain connects TRBV7-9 to TRBJ1-2; 7 nucleotides align to TRBD1. CDR3 size: 14 residues. V shed 3 bases, J shed 4 bases, and the junction held 5 bases outside the gene matches. Germline lookup yields CDR1 SEHNR and CDR2 FQNEAQ (reference sequence). The CDR3 DNA is TGTGCCAGCAGCTTGTTAAGGGACAGCTATGGCTACACCTTC. Residues: CASSLLRDSYGYTF.

This chain joins TRBV10-3 and TRBJ1-2; the D gene is possibly TRBD1 (5 bases). V lost 8 bases to trimming and J lost 5 bases, with 15 bases between them. This CDR3 comprises 13 residues. Germline V lookup: CDR1 ENHRY, CDR2 SYGVKD. CDR3 sequence: CAIQTDPGYGYTF. The CDR3 DNA reads TGTGCCATCCAGACAGATCCGGGATATGGCTACACCTTC.

This chain joins TRBV19 and TRBJ1-2; a weak D match, TRBD1 (5 bases). The CDR3 totals 14 residues. Trimming left V 4 bases short and J 4 bases short, with 13 bases between. Per the germline V gene, CDR1 is LNHDA and CDR2 is SQIVND (reference sequence). CDR3 protein: CASSTLGGVYGYTF. The CDR3 DNA sequence: TGTGCCAGTAGTACTTTGGGAGGGGTCTATGGCTACACCTTC.

The rearrangement links TRBV2 to TRBJ1-2; D gene ambiguous. The V end lost 3 bases, the J end lost 8 bases, and 22 bases lay between the germline ends. The CDR3 loop spans 16 amino acids. Per the germline V gene, CDR1 is SNHLY and CDR2 is FYNNEI. DNA of the CDR3: TGTGCCAGCAGTGATCCCAGCACGTTCTACGGAGGGGGCTACACCTTC. Protein: CASSDPSTFYGGGYTF. Complete variable domain (other parts from reference TRBV2 and TRBJ1-2): EPEVTQTPSHQVTQMGQEVILRCVPISNHLYFYWYRQILGQKVEFLVSFYNNEISEKSEIFDDQFSVERPDGSNFTLKIRSTKLEDSAMYFCASSDPSTFYGGGYTFGSGTRLTVV.

The V call is TRBV18, the J call TRBJ1-1; no firm D call. Germline V lookup: CDR1 KGHSH, CDR2 LQKENI. The CDR3 is made up of 13 amino acids. V lost 6 bases, J lost 3 bases, and 11 bases lay in between. Here the CDR3 reads CASSPSVDTEAFF. The CDR3, as DNA: TGTGCCAGCTCCCCCTCTGTGGACACTGAAGCTTTCTTT.

The V gene is TRBV19, the J gene TRBJ1-6, with 7 bases identical to TRBD1. Germline loops: CDR1 LNHDA, CDR2 SQIVND (reference sequence). Trimming took 5 bases from V and 6 from J; bases not matched to a gene: 7. The CDR3 is made up of 15 amino acids. Here the CDR3 DNA reads TGTGCCAGTAGTGCTGGGACAGAAGTTAATTCACCCCTCCACTTT. Protein product: CASSAGTEVNSPLHF. Complete variable domain (other parts from reference TRBV19 and TRBJ1-6): DGGITQSPKYLFRKEGQNVTLSCEQNLNHDAMYWYRQDPGQGLRLIYYSQIVNDFQKGDIAEGYSVSREKKESFPLTVTSAQKNPTAFYLCASSAGTEVNSPLHFGNGTRLTVT.